This TCR beta chain was recovered during a study of CD8+ T cells in alopecia areata. The V and J ends lost 1 base and 0 bases respectively, with 6 bases between them. Looked up from germline, CDR1 is SQVTM and CDR2 is ANQGSEA. This CDR3 is built from 13 residues. This clone came up a few times. Other DNA sequences in this sample translate to the same CDR3. Sample treatment: oral pan-JAK inhibitor, 5-10 mg twice daily. Investigators isolated RNA and reverse transcribed it into cDNA to act as the sequencing template. Some clones are missing from TCRdb's copy, which holds only in-frame ones; the method was immunoSEQ multiplex PCR. The sample yields more than 200,000 clones, roughly three fifths seen once.

This rearrangement joins TRBV29-1 to TRBJ1-1, with D uncertain. The TCR originated in a human donor with alopecia areata. Sample: CD4+ T cells sorted from blood, taken between weeks 44 and 45, from a patient treated with tofacitinib. CDR3 in DNA: TGCAGCGTTGAAGGGCTGTTGAACACTGAAGCTTTCTTT. Its translation: CSVEGLLNTEAFF.